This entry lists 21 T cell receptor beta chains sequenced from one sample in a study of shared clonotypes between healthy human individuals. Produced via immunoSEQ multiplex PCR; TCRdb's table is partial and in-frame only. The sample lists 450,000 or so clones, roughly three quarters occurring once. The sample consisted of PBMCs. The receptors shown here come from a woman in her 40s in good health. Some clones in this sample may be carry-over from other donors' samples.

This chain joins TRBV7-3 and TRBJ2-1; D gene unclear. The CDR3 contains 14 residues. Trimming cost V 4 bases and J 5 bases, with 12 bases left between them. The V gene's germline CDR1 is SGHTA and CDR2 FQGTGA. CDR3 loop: CASSSPPRDNEQFF. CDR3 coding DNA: TGTGCCAGCAGCTCGCCACCCCGGGACAATGAGCAGTTCTTC.

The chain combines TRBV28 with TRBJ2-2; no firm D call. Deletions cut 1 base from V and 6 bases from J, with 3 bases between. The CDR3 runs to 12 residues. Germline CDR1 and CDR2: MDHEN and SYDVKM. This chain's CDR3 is CASSLSAGELFF. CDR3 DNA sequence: TGTGCCAGCAGTTTATCAGCCGGGGAGCTGTTTTTT. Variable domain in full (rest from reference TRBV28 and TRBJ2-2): DVKVTQSSRYLVKRTGEKVFLECVQDMDHENMFWYRQDPGLGLRLIYFSYDVKMKEKGDIPEGYSVSREKKERFSLILESASTNQTSMYLCASSLSAGELFFGEGSRLTVL.

CDR3 protein: CASSLGGLAGAGADTQYF. CDR3 nucleotides: TGCGCCAGCAGCTTGGGGGGACTAGCGGGAGCTGGCGCAGATACGCAGTATTTT. The chain carries TRBV5-1 and TRBJ2-3; 14 bases line up with TRBD2. Germline CDR1 is SGHRS and CDR2 is YFSETQ. V lost 0 bases and J lost 4; bases outside the gene matches: 7. This CDR3 spans 18 amino acids.

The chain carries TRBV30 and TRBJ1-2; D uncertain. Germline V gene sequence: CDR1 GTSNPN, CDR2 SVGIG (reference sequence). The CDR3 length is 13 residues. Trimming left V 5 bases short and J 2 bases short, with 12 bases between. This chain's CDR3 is CAWGSRRNYGYTF. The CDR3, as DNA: TGTGCCTGGGGTTCGAGACGGAACTATGGCTACACCTTC. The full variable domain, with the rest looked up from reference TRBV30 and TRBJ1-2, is SQTIHQWPATLVQPVGSPLSLECTVEGTSNPNLYWYRQAAGRGLQLLFYSVGIGQISSEVPQNLSASRPQDRQFILSSKKLLLSDSGFYLCAWGSRRNYGYTFGSGTRLTVV.

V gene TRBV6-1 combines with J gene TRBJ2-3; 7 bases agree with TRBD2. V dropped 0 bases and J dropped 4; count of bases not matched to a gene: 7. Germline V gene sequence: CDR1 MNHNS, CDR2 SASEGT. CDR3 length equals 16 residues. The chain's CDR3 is CASSEALYGGSDTQYF. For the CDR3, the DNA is TGTGCCAGCAGTGAAGCGCTTTACGGGGGGTCAGATACGCAGTATTTT.

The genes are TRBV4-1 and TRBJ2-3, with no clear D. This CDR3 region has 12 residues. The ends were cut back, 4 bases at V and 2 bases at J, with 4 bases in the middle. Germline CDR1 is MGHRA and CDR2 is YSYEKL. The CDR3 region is CASSPDTDTQYF. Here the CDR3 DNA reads TGCGCCAGCAGCCCGGACACAGATACGCAGTATTTT.

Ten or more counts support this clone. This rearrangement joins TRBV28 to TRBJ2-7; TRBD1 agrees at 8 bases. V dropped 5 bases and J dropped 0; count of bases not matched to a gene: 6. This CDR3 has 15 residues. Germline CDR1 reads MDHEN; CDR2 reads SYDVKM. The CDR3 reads CASSQAGQGSYEQYF. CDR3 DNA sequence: TGTGCCAGCAGTCAAGCCGGACAGGGCTCCTACGAGCAGTACTTC. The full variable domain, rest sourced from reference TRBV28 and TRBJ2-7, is DVKVTQSSRYLVKRTGEKVFLECVQDMDHENMFWYRQDPGLGLRLIYFSYDVKMKEKGDIPEGYSVSREKKERFSLILESASTNQTSMYLCASSQAGQGSYEQYFGPGTRLTVT.

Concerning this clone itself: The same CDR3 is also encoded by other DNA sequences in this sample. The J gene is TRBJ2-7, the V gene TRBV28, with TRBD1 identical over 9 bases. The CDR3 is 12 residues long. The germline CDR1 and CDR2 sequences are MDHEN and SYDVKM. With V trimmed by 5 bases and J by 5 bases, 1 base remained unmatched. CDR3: CASSGDRDEQYF. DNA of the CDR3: TGTGCCAGCAGTGGGGACAGGGACGAGCAGTACTTC.

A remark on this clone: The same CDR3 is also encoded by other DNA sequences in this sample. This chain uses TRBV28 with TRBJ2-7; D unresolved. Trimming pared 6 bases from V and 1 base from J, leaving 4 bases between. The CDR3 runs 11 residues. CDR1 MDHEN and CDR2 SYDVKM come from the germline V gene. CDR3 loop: CASRSSYEQYF. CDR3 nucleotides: TGTGCCAGCAGGAGTTCCTACGAGCAGTACTTC.

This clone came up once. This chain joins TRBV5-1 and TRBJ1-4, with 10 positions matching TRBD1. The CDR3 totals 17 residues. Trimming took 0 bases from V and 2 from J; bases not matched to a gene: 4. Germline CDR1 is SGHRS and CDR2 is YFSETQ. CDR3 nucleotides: TGCGCCAGCAGCTTGGGGGACAGGGGATTGACTAATGAAAAACTGTTTTTT. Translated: CASSLGDRGLTNEKLFF.

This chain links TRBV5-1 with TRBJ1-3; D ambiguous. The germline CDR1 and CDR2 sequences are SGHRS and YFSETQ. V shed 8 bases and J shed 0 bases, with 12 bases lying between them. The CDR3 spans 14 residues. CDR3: CASSPSYSGNTIYF. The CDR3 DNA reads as TGCGCCAGTAGCCCCTCTTACTCTGGAAACACCATATATTTT.

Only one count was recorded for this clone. Here the CDR3 DNA reads TGTGCCAGCAGCCGAGGACGGAACACCGGGGAGCTGTTTTTT. It specifies CASSRGRNTGELFF. The chain joins TRBV11-3 to TRBJ2-2, with unresolved D. From germline, CDR1 is SGHNT and CDR2 YENEEA. Trimming took off 5 bases at V and 1 base at J, with 8 bases between the two ends. This CDR3 region has 14 residues.

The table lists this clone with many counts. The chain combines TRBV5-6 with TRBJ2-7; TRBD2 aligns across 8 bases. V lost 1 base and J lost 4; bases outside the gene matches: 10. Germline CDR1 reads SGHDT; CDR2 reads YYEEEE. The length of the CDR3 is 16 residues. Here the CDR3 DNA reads TGTGCCAGCAGCTTGTACATGACGGGAGGGCGTTACGAGCAGTACTTC. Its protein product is CASSLYMTGGRYEQYF.

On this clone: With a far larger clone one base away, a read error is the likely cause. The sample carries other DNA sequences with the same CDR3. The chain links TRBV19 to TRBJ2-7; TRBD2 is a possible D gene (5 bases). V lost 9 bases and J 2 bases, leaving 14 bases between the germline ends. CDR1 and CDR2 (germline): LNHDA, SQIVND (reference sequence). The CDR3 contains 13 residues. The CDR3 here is CASSPGVPYEQYF. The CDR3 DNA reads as TGTGCCAGCTCCCCCGGGGTACCCTACGAGCAGTACTTC.

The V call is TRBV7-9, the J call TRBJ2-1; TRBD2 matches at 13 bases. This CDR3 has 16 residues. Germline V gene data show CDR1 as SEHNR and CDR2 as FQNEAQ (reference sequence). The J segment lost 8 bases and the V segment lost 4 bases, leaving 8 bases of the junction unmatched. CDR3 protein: CASSSRTSGSGDEQFF. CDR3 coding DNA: TGTGCCAGCAGCTCCCGGACTAGCGGGAGTGGGGATGAGCAGTTCTTC.

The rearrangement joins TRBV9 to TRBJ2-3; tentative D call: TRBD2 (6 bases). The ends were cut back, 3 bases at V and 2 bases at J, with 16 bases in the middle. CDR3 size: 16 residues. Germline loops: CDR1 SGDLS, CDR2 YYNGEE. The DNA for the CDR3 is TGTGCCAGCAGCGCCTACCCGGGACTCCTCACAGATACGCAGTATTTT. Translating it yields CASSAYPGLLTDTQYF.

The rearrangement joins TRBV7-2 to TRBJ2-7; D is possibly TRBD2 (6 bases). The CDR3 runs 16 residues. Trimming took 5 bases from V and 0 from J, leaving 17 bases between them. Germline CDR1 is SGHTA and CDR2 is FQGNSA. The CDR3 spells CASSPVGLPSSYEQYF. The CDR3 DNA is TGTGCCAGCAGCCCGGTCGGACTACCGAGCTCCTACGAGCAGTACTTC.

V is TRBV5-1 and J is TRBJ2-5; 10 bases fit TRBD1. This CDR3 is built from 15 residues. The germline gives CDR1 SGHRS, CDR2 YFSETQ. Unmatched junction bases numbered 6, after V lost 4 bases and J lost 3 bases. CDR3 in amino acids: CASSPDRGDEETQYF. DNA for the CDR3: TGCGCCAGCAGCCCGGACAGGGGGGATGAAGAGACCCAGTACTTC.

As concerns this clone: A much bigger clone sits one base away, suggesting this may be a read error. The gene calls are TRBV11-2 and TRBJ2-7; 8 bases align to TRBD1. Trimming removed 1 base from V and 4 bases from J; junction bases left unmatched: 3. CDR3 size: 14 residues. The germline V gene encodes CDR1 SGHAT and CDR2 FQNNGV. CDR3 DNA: TGTGCCAGCAGCTTAGGGACAGGGAAGTACGAGCAGTACTTC. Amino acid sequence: CASSLGTGKYEQYF.

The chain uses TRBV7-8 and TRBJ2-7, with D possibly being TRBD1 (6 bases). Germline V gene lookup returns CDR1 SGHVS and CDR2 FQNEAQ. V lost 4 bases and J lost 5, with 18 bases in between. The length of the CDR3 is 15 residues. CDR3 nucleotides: TGTGCCAGCAGCTCAACCCCAACAGGGTTCGACGAGCAGTACTTC. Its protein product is CASSSTPTGFDEQYF.

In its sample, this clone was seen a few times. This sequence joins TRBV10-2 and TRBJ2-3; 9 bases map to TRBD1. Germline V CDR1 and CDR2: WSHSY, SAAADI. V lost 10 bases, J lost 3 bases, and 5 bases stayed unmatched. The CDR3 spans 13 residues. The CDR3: CATLDRGTDTQYF. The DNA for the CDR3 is TGCGCCACCTTGGACAGGGGAACAGATACGCAGTATTTT.